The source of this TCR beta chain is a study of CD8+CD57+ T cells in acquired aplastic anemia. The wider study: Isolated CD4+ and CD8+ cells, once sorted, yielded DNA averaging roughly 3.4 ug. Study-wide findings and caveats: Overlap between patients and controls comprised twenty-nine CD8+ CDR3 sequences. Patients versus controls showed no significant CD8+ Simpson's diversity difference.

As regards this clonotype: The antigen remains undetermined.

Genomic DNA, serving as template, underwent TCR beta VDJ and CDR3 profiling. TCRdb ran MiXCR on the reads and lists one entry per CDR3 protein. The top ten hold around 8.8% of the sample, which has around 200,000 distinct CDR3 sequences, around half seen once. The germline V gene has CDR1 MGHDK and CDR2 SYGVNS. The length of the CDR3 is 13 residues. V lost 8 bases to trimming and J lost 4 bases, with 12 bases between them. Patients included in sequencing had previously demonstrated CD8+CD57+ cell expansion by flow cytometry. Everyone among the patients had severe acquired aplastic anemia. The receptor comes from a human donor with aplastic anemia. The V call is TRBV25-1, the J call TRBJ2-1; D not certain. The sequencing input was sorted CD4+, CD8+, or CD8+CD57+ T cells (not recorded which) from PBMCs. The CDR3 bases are TGTGCCAGCGGGATCACACAATACAATGAGCAGTTCTTC. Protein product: CASGITQYNEQFF.